Here is one T cell receptor (beta chain) with its context. These data are taken from a study of blood T cell repertoires in COVID-19. CDR1 and CDR2 from the germline V gene are SQVTM and ANQGSEA. The CDR3 extends over 14 amino acids. Trimming removed 4 bases at V and 0 bases at J, with 11 bases between. TCRdb's copy holds only in-frame clones and misses some; the assay was immunoSEQ multiplex PCR. The sample contains around 60,000 clones, roughly 71% of which appear only once. The origin of this receptor is an elderly woman with acute or convalescent COVID-19. The chain recombines TRBV29-1 with TRBJ2-3; possibly TRBD2 for D (5 bases). Sequenced sample: peripheral blood. The CDR3 region is CSVGPGDSTDTQYF. CDR3 in DNA: TGCAGCGTTGGTCCCGGGGATAGCACAGATACGCAGTATTTT.